This TCR beta chain was obtained from a study of radiation and T cells in renal cell carcinoma. General study findings and limits: Baseline intratumoral clonotype presence is unknown without pretreatment biopsies.

With regard to this clone: The antigen is unknown.

Libraries were prepared by immunoSEQ multiplex PCR; TCRdb keeps only in-frame clonotypes and omits some of them. Of 140,000 or so clones in the sample, roughly 90% were seen once. Time point in this sample: blood 4 weeks post-SBRT, at nephrectomy. Stated treatment: 15 Gy SBRT to primary tumor, nephrectomy 4 weeks later. Nephrectomy followed 15 Gy stereotactic body radiation by 4 weeks. Radiation-treated patients gave blood at baseline, week 2 and week 4. Trimming left V 6 bases short and J 3 bases short, with 27 bases between. CDR3 length equals 19 residues. Sequencing used blood, obtained from a patient whose treatment included radiotherapy and nephrectomy. V gene TRBV23-1 combines with J gene TRBJ1-5; D might be TRBD1 (5 bases). TRBV23-1 counts as an open reading frame of uncertain function. The sequence came from a woman in her fifties or sixties with renal cell carcinoma. This CDR3 reads CASSLVGGGMDPHNQPQHF. The CDR3, as DNA: TGCGCCAGCAGCCTCGTCGGTGGGGGTATGGATCCCCACAATCAGCCCCAGCATTTT.